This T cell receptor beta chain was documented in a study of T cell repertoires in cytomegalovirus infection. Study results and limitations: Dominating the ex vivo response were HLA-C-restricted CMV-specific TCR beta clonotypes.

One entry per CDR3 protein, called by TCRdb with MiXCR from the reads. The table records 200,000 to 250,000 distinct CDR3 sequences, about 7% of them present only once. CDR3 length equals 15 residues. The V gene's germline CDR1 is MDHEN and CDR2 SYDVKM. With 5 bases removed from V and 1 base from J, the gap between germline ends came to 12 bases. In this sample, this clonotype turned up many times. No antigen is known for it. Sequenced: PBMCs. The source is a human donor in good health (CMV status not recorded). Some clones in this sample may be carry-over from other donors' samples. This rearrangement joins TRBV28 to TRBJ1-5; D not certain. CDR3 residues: CASSNGYSSNQPQHF. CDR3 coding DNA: TGTGCCAGCAGTAACGGCTACTCGAGCAATCAGCCCCAGCATTTT.